The 7 T cell receptor beta chains below all came from one sample that was sequenced in a study of early T cells in non-severe SARS-CoV-2 infection. MiXCR was run by TCRdb on the 5' RACE reads, yielding one entry per CDR3 protein. The sample carries around 44,000 distinct CDR3 sequences, around 9.5% recorded once. The sample was whole blood. These receptors all stem from an adult who was a healthcare worker with PCR-confirmed SARS-CoV-2 infection or an uninfected control (not recorded which).

This clonotype has at least ten counts. This rearrangement joins TRBV6-5 to TRBJ1-6; D gene uncertain. This CDR3 region has 14 residues. V was clipped by 4 bases and J by 7 bases, with 11 bases between them. Germline V gene lookup returns CDR1 MNHEY and CDR2 SVGAGI. CDR3 DNA: TGTGCCAGCAGTTTCGGGGTCCTAAATTCACCCCTCCACTTT. Translating gives CASSFGVLNSPLHF.

This clonotype has ten or more counts. The chain uses TRBV7-2 and TRBJ2-3; D is possibly TRBD2 (6 bases). The V gene lost 5 bases and the J gene lost 6 bases, with 27 bases spanning the gap. The CDR3 totals 18 residues. CDR1 and CDR2 (germline): SGHTA, FQGNSA. The CDR3 DNA is TGTGCCAGCAGCCTTACTAAGGAGGGAGGTTTGTGGTCCGATACGCAGTATTTT. Amino acid sequence: CASSLTKEGGLWSDTQYF.

J is TRBJ1-5 and V is TRBV6-2 or TRBV6-3; D perhaps matches TRBD1 (5 bases). Germline CDR1 and CDR2: MNHEY and SVGEGT. The CDR3 loop spans 14 amino acids. Trimming pared 11 bases from V and 1 base from J, leaving 15 bases between. The CDR3 loop reads CAARGDVSNQPQHF. The CDR3 coding sequence is TGTGCCGCCCGGGGGGACGTGAGCAATCAGCCCCAGCATTTT.

The chain has TRBV27 and TRBJ2-1, with 10 bases matching TRBD1. CDR1 MNHEY and CDR2 SMNVEV come from the germline V gene (reference sequence). The length of the CDR3 is 15 residues. V lost 4 bases and J lost 10; bases outside the gene matches: 10. CDR3 coding DNA: TGTGCCAGCAGTTCCGGGGGACAGGGGAACAGGGAGCAGTTCTTC. Translating gives CASSSGGQGNREQFF.

V gene TRBV24-1 combines with J gene TRBJ2-5; TRBD1 agrees at 9 bases. CDR1 and CDR2 (germline): KGHDR, SFDVKD. V gave up 4 bases and J gave up 4 bases; unmatched junction bases: 6. There are 15 residues in the CDR3. CDR3 sequence reads: CATSDPGTGTETQYF. CDR3 sequence (DNA): TGTGCCACCAGTGACCCTGGGACAGGGACAGAGACCCAGTACTTC.

A remark on this clonotype: Just one base apart from a much larger clone, this may be a read error. The CDR3 DNA follows: TGTGCCAGCAGCTGGGGACAGCAAGAGACCCAGTACTTC. It encodes CASSWGQQETQYF. The chain links TRBV7-9 to TRBJ2-5; TRBD1 matches 7 bases. This CDR3 has 13 amino acids. The trim removed 4 bases at V and 2 bases at J, leaving 1 base unmatched. Looked up from germline, CDR1 is SEHNR and CDR2 is FQNEAQ (reference sequence).

Here the CDR3 reads CASNEGGSINQPQHF. The CDR3 DNA reads as TGTGCCAGCAACGAGGGAGGGTCCATCAATCAGCCCCAGCATTTT. The chain uses TRBV28 and TRBJ1-5; D is uncertain. The CDR3 covers 15 residues. Trimming shortened V by 7 bases and J by 3 bases, and 16 bases separated the two germline ends. The germline CDR1 and CDR2 sequences are MDHEN and SYDVKM. Full variable domain (outside the CDR3, taken from reference TRBV28 and TRBJ1-5): DVKVTQSSRYLVKRTGEKVFLECVQDMDHENMFWYRQDPGLGLRLIYFSYDVKMKEKGDIPEGYSVSREKKERFSLILESASTNQTSMYLCASNEGGSINQPQHFGDGTRLSIL.